This T cell receptor (beta chain) emerged from a study of shared clonotypes between healthy human individuals. As for the study in general: Per-donor plates numbered three CD4 naive, three CD4 memory, two CD8 naive and one CD8 memory. Study outcomes and limitations: Rarefaction showed sorted-subset sequencing was incomplete despite large depth. Generation probabilities of non-shared clonotypes were lower (relative to those shared by all four donors).

This CDR3 comprises 14 residues. The V segment lost 4 bases and the J segment 1 base; nucleotides outside the gene matches: 4. Per germline, CDR1 SGHNT and CDR2 YYREEE (reference sequence). Profiled with immunoSEQ multiplex PCR; TCRdb holds only in-frame clones, not every one. The repertoire has roughly 2 million clones, nearly 97% of them found once; the top ten carry 0.1% to 0.15%. Into CD45RA+ naive and CD45RA-negative memory subsets, the CD4+ cells were split. This clone has just one count. Antigen specificity is unknown. This sequence joins TRBV5-4 and TRBJ2-7; 8 bases match TRBD1. The TCR originated in a man younger than 30 in good health. Sequenced sample: naive CD4+ T cells sorted from blood. Subset here: CD45RA+ positively selected. The CDR3 DNA follows: TGTGCCAGCAGCGGAAACAGGGGGTCCTACGAGCAGTACTTC. The encoded protein is CASSGNRGSYEQYF.